Listed below are T cell receptor beta chains from one sample, sequenced in a study of cytomegalovirus exposure and HLA in healthy donors. Assay used: immunoSEQ multiplex PCR; TCRdb lists only in-frame clones, some missing. In the table there are about 220,000 clones, around nine tenths of which are singletons. What was sequenced was PBMCs. These receptors were obtained from a man younger than 35 in good health and CMV-seronegative. The CDR3 runs from the conserved cysteine through the conserved F or W. A D gene is named only where the DNA matches it firmly. Where a row states a size, it is once, few, many or the class of an expanded clone; other rows omit it.

CDR3 DNA	CDR3 protein	J gene	V gene	clone size	D gene
TGTGCCAGCAGCTTGCGACAGGGCAACTATGGCTACACCTTC	CASSLRQGNYGYTF	TRBJ1-2	TRBV5-4	.	TRBD1
TGTGCCAGCAGTCCCACGACTAGCGGTACCGAGCAGTTCTTC	CASSPTTSGTEQFF	TRBJ2-1	TRBV27	.	TRBD2
TGTGCCAGCAGCCCACAGACTAGCGGGGGGGCCAAATTCTACAATGAGCAGTTCTTC	CASSPQTSGGAKFYNEQFF	TRBJ2-1	TRBV13	.	TRBD2
TGCAGCGTACTAGCCAATGAGCAGTTCTTC	CSVLANEQFF	TRBJ2-1	TRBV29-1	once	.
TGTGCCAGCAGCTTATCCGACAGAAACTACGAGCAGTACTTC	CASSLSDRNYEQYF	TRBJ2-7	TRBV7-9	.	.
TGTGCCAGCAGTTCTCTCGGGGAAAAACTGTTTTTT	CASSSLGEKLFF	TRBJ1-4	TRBV28	.	.
TGCGCCAGCAGCGCTACAGGGGCCGGGGAGCTGTTTTTT	CASSATGAGELFF	TRBJ2-2	TRBV5-1	.	TRBD1
TGTGCCACCAGCAGTATCCGGGGACACCTCAATCAGCCCCAGCATTTT	CATSSIRGHLNQPQHF	TRBJ1-5	TRBV15	few	.
TGCGCCAGCACACGGGCCTTGGCAGGGGGCTACGAGCAGTACTTC	CASTRALAGGYEQYF	TRBJ2-7	TRBV5-1	once	TRBD1
TGTGCCAGTAGTCCTACTCCCGGACAGTCGTCCTACGAGCAGTACTTC	CASSPTPGQSSYEQYF	TRBJ2-7	TRBV19	.	.
TGTGCCAGCAGTTTCTTAGCGGGGCTCACCGGGGAGCTGTTTTTT	CASSFLAGLTGELFF	TRBJ2-2	TRBV27	.	TRBD2
TGTGCCAGCAGTTACTCGTTCATAATCGGTTCCTACGAGCAGTACTTC	CASSYSFIIGSYEQYF	TRBJ2-7	TRBV6-5	.	.
TGTGCCAGCAGCAGCGGCCCTACCTACGAGCAGTACTTC	CASSSGPTYEQYF	TRBJ2-7	TRBV7-3	.	.
TGTGCCAGCAGCTTAGAGGCGGGACAGGGGGCGCGTCACTATGGCTACACCTTC	CASSLEAGQGARHYGYTF	TRBJ1-2	TRBV7-6	.	TRBD1
TGCGCCAGCAGCCAAGAGGATCGGCGGGATCACGAGCAGTACTTC	CASSQEDRRDHEQYF	TRBJ2-7	TRBV4-3	.	.
TGCGCCAGCAGCCAAAGTCATCAAAGCAGGGGGCTTAATCAGCCCCAGCATTTT	CASSQSHQSRGLNQPQHF	TRBJ1-5	TRBV4-1	.	TRBD1
TGTGCCAGCAGCCAAGTGTACGGGGGATCCTACGAGCAGTACTTC	CASSQVYGGSYEQYF	TRBJ2-7	TRBV14	.	.
TGTGCCAGCAGTGAAGCGCGGGGGGCTGAAGCTTTCTTT	CASSEARGAEAFF	TRBJ1-1	TRBV6-1	.	.
TGTGCCAGCAGCTTAGCGCGAGTGGGGGAGCTGTTTTTT	CASSLARVGELFF	TRBJ2-2	TRBV7-2	.	.
TGTGCCAGCAGCTGGGGACTAGCGGGAGGGCCTGTCGAGCAGTACTTC	CASSWGLAGGPVEQYF	TRBJ2-7	TRBV5-4	.	TRBD2
TGTGCCAGCAGTTCTCGACAGGGTGGGGAAAAACTGTTTTTT	CASSSRQGGEKLFF	TRBJ1-4	TRBV7-2	.	TRBD1
TGTGCCAGCAGCTTCCAGGCGACTAATGAAAAACTGTTTTTT	CASSFQATNEKLFF	TRBJ1-4	TRBV7-9	.	.
TGTGCCAGCCGACTAGCGGGAAGTGGAGATACGCAGTATTTT	CASRLAGSGDTQYF	TRBJ2-3	TRBV2	.	TRBD2
TGTGCCAGCAGTTTATCCAGTGATAATGAGCAGTTCTTC	CASSLSSDNEQFF	TRBJ2-1	TRBV27	.	.
TGTGCCAGCAGTTATTCAGCGGGGGTCCATGGGAATGAGCAGTTCTTC	CASSYSAGVHGNEQFF	TRBJ2-1	TRBV6-5	.	TRBD2
TGTGCCAGCAGTGAGGGGGGACAGGTCTCTGGGGCCAACGTCCTGACTTTC	CASSEGGQVSGANVLTF	TRBJ2-6	TRBV28	.	TRBD1
TGTGCCAGCAGTTACGGGGGGACGTCCTACGAGCAGTACTTC	CASSYGGTSYEQYF	TRBJ2-7	TRBV27	.	TRBD2
TGCGCCAGCAGCCCGGGTAGCCTTTTAGGACAAACCTTCTCTGGGGCCAACGTCCTGACTTTC	CASSPGSLLGQTFSGANVLTF	TRBJ2-6	TRBV5-1	.	.
TGTGCCAGCAGTTTAGCGGGAGGGCCATACGAGCAGTACTTC	CASSLAGGPYEQYF	TRBJ2-7	TRBV27	.	TRBD2
TGTGCCCGACAGGGAGGGCGGACTAGCGGGTTGACTAGCACAGATACGCAGTATTTT	CARQGGRTSGLTSTDTQYF	TRBJ2-3	TRBV2	.	TRBD2
TGTGCCAGCTCATCAGGGACAGGGTTCTACGAGCAGTACTTC	CASSSGTGFYEQYF	TRBJ2-7	TRBV18	.	TRBD1
TGTGCCAGCAGCTTGGATTCTCTAGTCAATGAGCAGTTCTTC	CASSLDSLVNEQFF	TRBJ2-1	TRBV5-8	.	.
TGTGCCAGCAGCTTAGCCGGACTAGCGGAGATCTCCTACAATGAGCAGTTCTTC	CASSLAGLAEISYNEQFF	TRBJ2-1	TRBV13	once	TRBD2
TGTGCCACCTCACTGGGGCGCAACGAGCAGTACTTC	CATSLGRNEQYF	TRBJ2-7	TRBV15	.	.
TGTGCCAGCAGTCGGACGGGAACCTACGAGCAGTACTTC	CASSRTGTYEQYF	TRBJ2-7	TRBV6-5	.	.
TGTGCCAGCAGCCAAGGCCTAGGGACTAGCGACTACGAGCAGTACTTC	CASSQGLGTSDYEQYF	TRBJ2-7	TRBV4-2	.	TRBD2
TGTGCCAGCAGTGAAGTACGATCGGGACTAGCGGGCACGACCCAGTACTTC	CASSEVRSGLAGTTQYF	TRBJ2-5	TRBV6-1	.	TRBD2
TGTGCCAGTAGTATAGATCAGGGGGCTACAGATACGCAGTATTTT	CASSIDQGATDTQYF	TRBJ2-3	TRBV19	.	TRBD1
TGTGCCAGCAGCTTGGACCCGGAGGAGCAGTTCTTC	CASSLDPEEQFF	TRBJ2-1	TRBV5-4	.	.
TGTGCCAGCAGGGAAGACAGGGGGACCCCTTACTTC	CASREDRGTPYF	TRBJ1-2	TRBV6-1	.	TRBD1
TGCGCCAGCAGCATTGCAGGGCCAAGCTCCTACAATGAGCAGTTCTTC	CASSIAGPSSYNEQFF	TRBJ2-1	TRBV5-1	.	.
TGCGCCAGCTCGGTCGGGGACAGGGGGACCGGGGAGCTGTTTTTT	CASSVGDRGTGELFF	TRBJ2-2	TRBV4-3	.	TRBD1
TGCGCCAGCAGCCAGGAGGCCCAGCTAGCGGGAACCTACGAGCAGTACTTC	CASSQEAQLAGTYEQYF	TRBJ2-7	TRBV4-1	.	TRBD2
TGTGCCAGCAGCGCCTACAGGACCGGGCCAAAGGAGGAGCAGTTCTTC	CASSAYRTGPKEEQFF	TRBJ2-1	TRBV7-9	few	.
TGCACCAGCAGCCCACACAAGAGCGGGAGCTACGAGCAGTACTTC	CTSSPHKSGSYEQYF	TRBJ2-7	TRBV1	.	.
TGTGCCAGCAATTTGGAGGGTGGACAGCCCCAGCATTTT	CASNLEGGQPQHF	TRBJ1-5	TRBV6-1	.	.
TGCGCCAGCAGCATCGGACTAGCGGGGGGGCAAGAGACCCAGTACTTC	CASSIGLAGGQETQYF	TRBJ2-5	TRBV5-1	.	TRBD2
TGTGCCAGCAGTTTAGGGCAGGGTCGTTCACCCCTCCACTTT	CASSLGQGRSPLHF	TRBJ1-6	TRBV27	.	.
TGTGCCACCAGCAGAGGACTAGCGGGAAGGGCGACCCAGTACTTC	CATSRGLAGRATQYF	TRBJ2-5	TRBV15	.	TRBD2
TGTGCCAGTACGATTAACAGGGGAGAGACCCAGTACTTC	CASTINRGETQYF	TRBJ2-5	TRBV19	.	TRBD1
TGTGCCATCAACCCGGGTGGCAATCAGCCCCAGCATTTT	CAINPGGNQPQHF	TRBJ1-5	TRBV28	.	.
TGTGCCAGCAGTTTATTCTCACAGGGGCCAAGTGGGGCCAACGTCCTGACTTTC	CASSLFSQGPSGANVLTF	TRBJ2-6	TRBV27	.	TRBD1
TGTGCCAGCACCTCAGTTTCTTTCGACACTGAAGCTTTCTTT	CASTSVSFDTEAFF	TRBJ1-1	TRBV6-5	few	.
TGTGCCAGCAGCGTAGGGGGGGACTCTGGAAACACCATATATTTT	CASSVGGDSGNTIYF	TRBJ1-3	TRBV9	.	.
TGTGCCAGCAGTGGGCAGGGTATGGATTCACCCCTCCACTTT	CASSGQGMDSPLHF	TRBJ1-6	TRBV6-1	few	.